Below are 5 T cell receptor beta chains sequenced from a single sample in a study of blood T cell repertoires in COVID-19. Here immunoSEQ multiplex PCR was the method, and the copy in TCRdb shows in-frame clones only, minus some. The top ten hold around 2% of the sample, which has about 26,000 clones, 80% to 95% seen once. Sample: peripheral blood. The receptors derive from a human donor in a cohort sampled during active COVID-19.

This sequence joins TRBV6-5 and TRBJ2-6; 9 bases align to TRBD2. V was pared by 0 bases and J by 10 bases, with 4 bases of the junction left unmatched. The length of the CDR3 is 15 residues. From germline, CDR1 is MNHEY and CDR2 SVGAGI. In DNA form, the CDR3 reads TGTGCCAGCAGTTACTCGAGCGGGGGGCTTAACGTCCTGACTTTC. Protein: CASSYSSGGLNVLTF.

The chain combines TRBV2 with TRBJ2-1, with 9 bases identical to TRBD2. V lost 7 bases to trimming and J lost 8 bases; unmatched junction nucleotides: 9. Germline V gene data show CDR1 as SNHLY and CDR2 as FYNNEI. CDR3 length: 14 residues. CDR3 region: CASNAGGPGDEQFF. The CDR3 DNA reads TGTGCCAGCAACGCGGGGGGGCCGGGGGATGAGCAGTTCTTC.

The chain combines TRBV19 with TRBJ2-1; the match to TRBD2 covers 10 bases. Per the germline V gene, CDR1 is LNHDA and CDR2 is SQIVND (reference sequence). V lost 4 bases, J lost 8 bases, and 5 bases stayed unmatched. The CDR3 is made up of 14 amino acids. CDR3 DNA sequence: TGTGCCAGTAGTAGAGCGGGAGGGCCTTATGAGCAGTTCTTC. Protein: CASSRAGGPYEQFF.

This clone was seen once. V usage is TRBV4-1 and J usage is TRBJ2-7; D gene uncertain. CDR3 length: 15 amino acids. Germline lookup yields CDR1 MGHRA and CDR2 YSYEKL. Trimming left V 0 bases short and J 4 bases short, with 13 bases between. CDR3 sequence: CASSQDVLELYEQYF. DNA of the CDR3: TGCGCCAGCAGCCAAGATGTCTTAGAGTTATACGAGCAGTACTTC.

This clone has a single count. V usage is TRBV9 and J usage is TRBJ1-3; tentative D call: TRBD1 (6 bases). Trimming left V 4 bases short and J 4 bases short, with 18 bases between. The CDR3 totals 16 residues. The germline V gene has CDR1 SGDLS and CDR2 YYNGEE. The CDR3 nucleotides read TGTGCCAGCAGCCCCCTCCGACAGGTTTCAGGAAACACCATATATTTT. Amino acid sequence: CASSPLRQVSGNTIYF.